This T cell receptor (beta chain) derives from a study of control samples from healthy donors and cancer patients. The repertoire was sequenced with immunoSEQ multiplex PCR; TCRdb's copy has only in-frame clones and lacks some. The sample holds 150,000 to 200,000 clones; about nine tenths are singletons and the top ten take roughly 2.1%. Germline CDR1 is KGHSH and CDR2 is LQKENI. Trimming stripped 2 bases from V and 2 bases from J, with 10 bases between. CDR3 size: 14 residues. The sample taken for sequencing was blood. This receptor was taken from a middle-aged woman in good health. The J gene is TRBJ2-7, the V gene TRBV18; D is perhaps TRBD1 (6 bases). The CDR3 coding sequence is TGTGCCAGCTCACCAGAGACAGGCCCCTACGAGCAGTACTTC. Amino acids: CASSPETGPYEQYF.